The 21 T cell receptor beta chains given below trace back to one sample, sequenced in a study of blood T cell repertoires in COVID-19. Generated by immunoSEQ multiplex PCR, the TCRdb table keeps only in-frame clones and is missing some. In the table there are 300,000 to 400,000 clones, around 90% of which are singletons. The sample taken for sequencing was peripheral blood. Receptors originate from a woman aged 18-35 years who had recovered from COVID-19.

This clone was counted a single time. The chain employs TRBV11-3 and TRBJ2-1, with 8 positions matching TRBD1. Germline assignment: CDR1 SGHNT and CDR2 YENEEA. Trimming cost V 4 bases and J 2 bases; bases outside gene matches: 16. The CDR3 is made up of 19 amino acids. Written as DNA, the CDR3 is TGTGCCAGCAGCTCGACCAGGACAGGGAGGAGAAGGGCCTACAATGAGCAGTTCTTC. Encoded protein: CASSSTRTGRRRAYNEQFF.

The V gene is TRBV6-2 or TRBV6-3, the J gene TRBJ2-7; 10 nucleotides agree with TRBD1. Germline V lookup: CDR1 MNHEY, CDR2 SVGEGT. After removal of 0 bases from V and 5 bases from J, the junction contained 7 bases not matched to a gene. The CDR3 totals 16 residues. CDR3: CASSYSPDRGLDEQYV. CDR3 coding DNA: TGTGCCAGCAGTTACTCCCCCGACAGGGGGCTGGACGAGCAGTACGTC.

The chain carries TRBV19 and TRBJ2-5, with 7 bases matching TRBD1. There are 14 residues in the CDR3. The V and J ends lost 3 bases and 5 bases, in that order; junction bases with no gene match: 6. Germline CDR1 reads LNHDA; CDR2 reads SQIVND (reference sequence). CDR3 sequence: CASSILGQTETQYF. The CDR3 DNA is TGTGCCAGTAGTATTTTGGGACAGACCGAGACCCAGTACTTC.

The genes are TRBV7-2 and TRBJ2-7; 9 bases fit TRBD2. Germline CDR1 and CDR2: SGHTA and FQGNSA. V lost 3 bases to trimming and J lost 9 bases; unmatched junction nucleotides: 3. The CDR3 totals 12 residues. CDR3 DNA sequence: TGTGCCAGCAGCTTGCGGGAGGGCATGCAGTACGTC. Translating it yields CASSLREGMQYV.

In DNA, the CDR3 is TGTGCCAGCATGACGACAGCCAACACTGAAGCTTTCTTT. Protein product: CASMTTANTEAFF. This chain uses TRBV27 with TRBJ1-1, with D possibly being TRBD1 (5 bases). Per the germline V gene, CDR1 is MNHEY and CDR2 is SMNVEV (reference sequence). This CDR3 contains 13 residues. V shed 7 bases and J shed 2 bases, with 11 bases lying between them.

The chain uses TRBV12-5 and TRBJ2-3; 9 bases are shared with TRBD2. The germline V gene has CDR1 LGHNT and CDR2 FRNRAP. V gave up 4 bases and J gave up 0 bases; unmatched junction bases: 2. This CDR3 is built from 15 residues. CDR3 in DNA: TGTGCTAGTGGTTCTAGCGGGATAAGCACAGATACGCAGTATTTT. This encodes CASGSSGISTDTQYF.

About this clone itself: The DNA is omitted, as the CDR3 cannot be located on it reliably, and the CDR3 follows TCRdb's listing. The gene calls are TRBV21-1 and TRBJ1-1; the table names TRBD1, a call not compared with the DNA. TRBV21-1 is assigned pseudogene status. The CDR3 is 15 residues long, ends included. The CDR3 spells CATFGTGALNTEAFF.

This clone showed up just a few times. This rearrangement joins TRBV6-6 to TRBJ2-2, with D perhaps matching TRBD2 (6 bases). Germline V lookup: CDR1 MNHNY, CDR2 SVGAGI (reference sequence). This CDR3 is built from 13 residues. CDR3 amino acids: CGYRDSRTGELFF. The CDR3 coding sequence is TGTGGGTATAGGGACTCCCGTACCGGGGAGCTGTTTTTT.

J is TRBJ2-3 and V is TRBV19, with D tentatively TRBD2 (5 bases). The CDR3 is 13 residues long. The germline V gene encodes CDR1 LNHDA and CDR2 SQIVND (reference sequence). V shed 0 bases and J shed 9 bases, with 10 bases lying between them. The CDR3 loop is CASSIDLAQTQYF. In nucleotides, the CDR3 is TGTGCCAGTAGTATAGATCTAGCACAGACGCAGTATTTT.

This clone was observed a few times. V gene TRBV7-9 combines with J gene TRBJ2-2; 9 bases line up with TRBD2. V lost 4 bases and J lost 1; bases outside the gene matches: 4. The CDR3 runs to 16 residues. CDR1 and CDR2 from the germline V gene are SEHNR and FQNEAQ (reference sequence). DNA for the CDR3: TGTGCCAGCAGCTCAAATAGCGGGAGGAACACCGGGGAGCTGTTTTTT. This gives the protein CASSSNSGRNTGELFF.

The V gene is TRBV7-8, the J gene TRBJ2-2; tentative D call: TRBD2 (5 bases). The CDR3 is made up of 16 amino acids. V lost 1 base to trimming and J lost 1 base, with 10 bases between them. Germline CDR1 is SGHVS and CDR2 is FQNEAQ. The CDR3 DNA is TGTGCCAGCAGCTTAGTACGGGGATGGAACACCGGGGAGCTGTTTTTT. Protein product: CASSLVRGWNTGELFF.

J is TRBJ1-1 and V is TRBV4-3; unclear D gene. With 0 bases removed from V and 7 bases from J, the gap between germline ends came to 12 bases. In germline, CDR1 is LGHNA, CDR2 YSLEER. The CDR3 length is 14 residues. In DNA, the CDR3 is TGCGCCAGCAGCCAAGAGGACTTGTGGGATGAAGCTTTCTTT. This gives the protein CASSQEDLWDEAFF.

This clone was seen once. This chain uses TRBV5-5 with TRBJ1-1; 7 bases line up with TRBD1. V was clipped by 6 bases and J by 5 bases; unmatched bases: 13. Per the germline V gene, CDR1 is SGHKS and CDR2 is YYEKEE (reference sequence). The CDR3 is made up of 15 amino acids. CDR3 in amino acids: CASTRTGTVRTEAFF. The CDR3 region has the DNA TGTGCCAGCACCAGGACCGGGACAGTTAGAACTGAAGCTTTCTTT.

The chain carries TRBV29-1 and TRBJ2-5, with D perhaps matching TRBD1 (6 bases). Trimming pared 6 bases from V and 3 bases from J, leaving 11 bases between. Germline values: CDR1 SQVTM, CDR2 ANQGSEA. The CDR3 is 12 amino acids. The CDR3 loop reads CSVNRVEETQYF. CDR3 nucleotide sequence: TGCAGCGTAAACAGGGTCGAAGAGACCCAGTACTTC. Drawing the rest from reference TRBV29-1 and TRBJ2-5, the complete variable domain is SAVISQKPSRDICQRGTSLTIQCQVDSQVTMMFWYRQQPGQSLTLIATANQGSEATYESGFVIDKFPISRPNLTFSTLTVSNMSPEDSSIYLCSVNRVEETQYFGPGTRLLVL.

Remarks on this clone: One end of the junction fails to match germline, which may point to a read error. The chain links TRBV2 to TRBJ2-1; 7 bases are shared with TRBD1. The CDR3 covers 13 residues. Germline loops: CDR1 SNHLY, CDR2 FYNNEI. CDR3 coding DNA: TGTGCCAGCAGTGAAACAGGGGTCAATCGGAGGCTCTTC. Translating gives CASSETGVNRRLF.

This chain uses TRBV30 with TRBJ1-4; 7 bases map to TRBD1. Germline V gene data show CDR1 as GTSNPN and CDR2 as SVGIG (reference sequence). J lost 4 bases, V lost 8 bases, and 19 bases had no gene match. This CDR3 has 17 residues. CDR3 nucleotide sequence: TGTGCCGGAATAGTCCCGGGACAGATATTCCATAATGAAAAACTGTTTTTT. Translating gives CAGIVPGQIFHNEKLFF.

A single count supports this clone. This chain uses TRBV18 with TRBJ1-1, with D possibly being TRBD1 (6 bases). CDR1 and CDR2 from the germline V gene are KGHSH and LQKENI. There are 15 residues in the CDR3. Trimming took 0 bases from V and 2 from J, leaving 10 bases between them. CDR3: CASSPPSGTNTEAFF. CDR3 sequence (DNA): TGTGCCAGCTCACCACCGTCAGGGACAAACACTGAAGCTTTCTTT. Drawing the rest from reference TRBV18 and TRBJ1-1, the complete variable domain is NAGVMQNPRHLVRRRGQEARLRCSPMKGHSHVYWYRQLPEEGLKFMVYLQKENIIDESGMPKERFSAEFPKEGPSILRIQQVVRGDSAAYFCASSPPSGTNTEAFFGQGTRLTVV.

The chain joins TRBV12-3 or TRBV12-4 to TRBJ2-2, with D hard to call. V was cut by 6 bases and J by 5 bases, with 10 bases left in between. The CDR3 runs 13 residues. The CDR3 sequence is CASSPSRTGELFF. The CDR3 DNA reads TGTGCCAGCAGCCCATCGAGGACCGGGGAGCTGTTTTTT.

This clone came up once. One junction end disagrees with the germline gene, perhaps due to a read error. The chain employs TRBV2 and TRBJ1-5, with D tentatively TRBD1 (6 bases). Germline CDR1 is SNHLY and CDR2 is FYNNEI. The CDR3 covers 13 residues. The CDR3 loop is CASTGQYNQAQHF. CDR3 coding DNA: TGTGCCAGCACCGGACAGTATAATCAGGCCCAGCATTTT.

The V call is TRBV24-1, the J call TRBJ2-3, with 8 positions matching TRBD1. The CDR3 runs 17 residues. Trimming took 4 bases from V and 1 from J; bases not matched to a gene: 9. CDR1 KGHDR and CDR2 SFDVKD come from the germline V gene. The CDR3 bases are TGTGCCACCAGTGACGCCCAGGGGGCGCCGGGCACAGATACGCAGTATTTT. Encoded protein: CATSDAQGAPGTDTQYF.

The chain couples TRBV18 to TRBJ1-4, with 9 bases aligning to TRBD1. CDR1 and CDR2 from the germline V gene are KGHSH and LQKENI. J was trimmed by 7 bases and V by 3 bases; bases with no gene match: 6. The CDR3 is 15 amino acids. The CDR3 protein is CASSPDLQGAEKLFF. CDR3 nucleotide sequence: TGTGCCAGCTCACCCGACCTACAGGGGGCTGAAAAACTGTTTTTT.